Sequencing of this T cell receptor (beta chain) was carried out in a study of beta chain features in type 1 diabetes. About the study: Age, gender, cell numbers and subset yield matched between patients and controls.

Sorted cells reached over 98% purity in every population. Investigators reverse transcribed all isolated RNA, so they sequenced expressed TCRB transcripts. The repertoire was sequenced with immunoSEQ multiplex PCR; TCRdb's copy has only in-frame clones and lacks some. The sample yields under 300,000 clones, roughly 30% seen once. The germline CDR1 and CDR2 sequences are SGHAT and FQNNGV. With 0 bases removed from V and 7 bases from J, the gap between germline ends came to 10 bases. The CDR3 length is 14 residues. The TCR comes from a man aged 30-40 years in good health. The chain is built from TRBV11-2 and TRBJ2-1; no reliable D call. The material sequenced was central memory CD4+ T cells from blood. The CDR3 loop is CASSLEPGPNEQFF. In DNA, the CDR3 is TGTGCCAGCAGCTTAGAGCCAGGTCCAAATGAGCAGTTCTTC.